Listed below are T cell receptor beta chains from one sample, sequenced in a study of beta chain features in type 1 diabetes. Libraries were prepared by immunoSEQ multiplex PCR; TCRdb keeps only in-frame clonotypes and omits some of them. The data contain nearly 700,000 clones, 13% of them singletons. Sequencing was performed on naive CD4+ T cells from blood. Every receptor here comes from a man younger than 30 with type 1 diabetes. Each CDR3 is given with its conserved first and last residue. Fields, in order: J gene, CDR3 length, clone size, D gene, V gene, CDR3 DNA, CDR3 protein. A D gene is named only where the DNA matches it firmly. Clone size appears in some rows only: once, few, many, or a class for an expanded clone.

J: TRBJ1-2
length: 13
size: -
D: -
V: TRBV7-9
DNA: TGTGCCAGCAGCTCCCGGGGGCGGGAGGGCTACACCTTC
CDR3: CASSSRGREGYTF

J: TRBJ2-1
length: 16
size: -
D: TRBD1
V: TRBV18
DNA: TGTGCCAGCTCCCGACCGCAGGGGGCGTCACGAAATGAGCAGTTCTTC
CDR3: CASSRPQGASRNEQFF

J: TRBJ1-6
length: 15
size: -
D: TRBD1
V: TRBV7-2
DNA: TGTGCCAGCAGCTCCGGACAGGTCCTAAATTCACCCCTCCACTTT
CDR3: CASSSGQVLNSPLHF

J: TRBJ2-7
length: 14
size: -
D: TRBD1
V: TRBV7-9
DNA: TGTGCCAGCAGCTTAGGACAGGGGCGGGACGAGCAGTACTTC
CDR3: CASSLGQGRDEQYF

J: TRBJ1-2
length: 11
size: -
D: -
V: TRBV29-1
DNA: TGCAGCGTTGAGTTTAACTATGGCTACACCTTC
CDR3: CSVEFNYGYTF

J: TRBJ1-2
length: 11
size: -
D: -
V: TRBV30
DNA: TGTGCCTGGAGTCCCCTGGGGGGCTACACCTTC
CDR3: CAWSPLGGYTF

J: TRBJ1-2
length: 15
size: few
D: TRBD1
V: TRBV5-1
DNA: TGCGCCAGCAGCGACCGGGACAGGGGTTTCTATGGCTACACCTTC
CDR3: CASSDRDRGFYGYTF

J: TRBJ2-7
length: 16
size: few
D: -
V: TRBV5-6
DNA: TGTGCCAGCAGCCCCGGTCCAGACTGGAGCTCCTACGAGCAGTACTTC
CDR3: CASSPGPDWSSYEQYF

J: TRBJ2-5
length: 14
size: few
D: -
V: TRBV11-2
DNA: TGTGCCAGCAGCTTAGTACTAGCAATCGAGACCCAGTACTTC
CDR3: CASSLVLAIETQYF

J: TRBJ1-6
length: 16
size: few
D: -
V: TRBV25-1
DNA: TGTGCCAGCAGTGAATTGGGGTCAGGAAATAATTCACCCCTCCACTTT
CDR3: CASSELGSGNNSPLHF

J: TRBJ2-7
length: 16
size: few
D: -
V: TRBV4-3
DNA: TGCGCCAGCAGCCAAGAATCGTCAGAGACCTCCTACGAGCAGTACTTC
CDR3: CASSQESSETSYEQYF

J: TRBJ1-3
length: 16
size: -
D: -
V: TRBV6-6
DNA: TGTGCCAGCAGTTTGCGCCAGGGAAAAGCTGGAAACACCATATATTTT
CDR3: CASSLRQGKAGNTIYF

J: TRBJ2-5
length: 12
size: -
D: -
V: TRBV28
DNA: TGTGCCAGCAGTCAGGGTGCAGAGACCCAGTACTTC
CDR3: CASSQGAETQYF

J: TRBJ1-1
length: 13
size: -
D: -
V: TRBV10-2
DNA: TGCGCCAGCAGTGGCGAGGGGAACACTGAAGCTTTCTTT
CDR3: CASSGEGNTEAFF

J: TRBJ1-6
length: 14
size: -
D: -
V: TRBV9
DNA: TGTGCCAGCAGCGTAGAAGGGTATAATTCACCCCTCCACTTT
CDR3: CASSVEGYNSPLHF

J: TRBJ2-1
length: 16
size: -
D: -
V: TRBV2
DNA: TGTGCCAGCAGTGAAGCAATGGGGCTTGATTACAATGAGCAGTTCTTC
CDR3: CASSEAMGLDYNEQFF

J: TRBJ2-7
length: 15
size: -
D: -
V: TRBV25-1
DNA: TGTGCCAGCAGTGAAGTTGAGCGAGCTACCTACGAGCAGTACTTC
CDR3: CASSEVERATYEQYF

J: TRBJ2-7
length: 15
size: few
D: -
V: TRBV15
DNA: TGTGCCACCAGCAGAGATCGAGGTTTCTTATACGAGCAGTACTTC
CDR3: CATSRDRGFLYEQYF

J: TRBJ2-7
length: 14
size: -
D: -
V: TRBV28
DNA: TGTGCCAGCAGTTTGGCGGGGCCCCCCTACGAGCAGTACTTC
CDR3: CASSLAGPPYEQYF

J: TRBJ2-1
length: 14
size: few
D: -
V: TRBV7-7
DNA: TGTGCTAGCAGCTTAGGAGGCCCCGTCGATGAGCAGTTCTTC
CDR3: CASSLGGPVDEQFF

J: TRBJ2-1
length: 16
size: -
D: TRBD1
V: TRBV27
DNA: TGTGCCAGCAGCTCTACTTCCAGGGGGATCCACAATGAGCAGTTCTTC
CDR3: CASSSTSRGIHNEQFF

J: TRBJ2-1
length: 15
size: -
D: TRBD1
V: TRBV14
DNA: TGTGCCAGCAACCAACAGGGGGCCGGCTACAATGAGCAGTTCTTC
CDR3: CASNQQGAGYNEQFF

J: TRBJ2-1
length: 16
size: few
D: TRBD2
V: TRBV28
DNA: TGTGCCAGCAGTTTGGTTAGCGGGGTCTTCTTCAATGAGCAGTTCTTC
CDR3: CASSLVSGVFFNEQFF

J: TRBJ1-1
length: 15
size: few
D: -
V: TRBV4-1
DNA: TGCGCCAGCAGTCCAGGGTGGAGTTTGGGGACAGAAGCTTTCTTT
CDR3: CASSPGWSLGTEAFF

J: TRBJ1-5
length: 14
size: few
D: TRBD1
V: TRBV2
DNA: TGTGCCAGCAGCTCTGGACAGGGAAGACAGCCCCAGCATTTT
CDR3: CASSSGQGRQPQHF

J: TRBJ1-3
length: 16
size: few
D: -
V: TRBV10-3
DNA: TGTGCCATCAGTGAGAGGCCGGCCTTCTCTGGAAACACCATATATTTT
CDR3: CAISERPAFSGNTIYF

J: TRBJ1-1
length: 13
size: few
D: TRBD1
V: TRBV18
DNA: TGTGCCAGCTCAGACGGACAGGACCAAGAAGCTTTCTTT
CDR3: CASSDGQDQEAFF

J: TRBJ2-4
length: 14
size: -
D: -
V: TRBV30
DNA: TGTGCCTGCTCCCAGACAGTAGCCAAAAACATTCAGTACTTC
CDR3: CACSQTVAKNIQYF

J: TRBJ2-3
length: 16
size: few
D: -
V: TRBV14
DNA: TGTGCCAGCAGCCCCGAAAAGGGGATCTGGGCAGATACGCAGTATTTT
CDR3: CASSPEKGIWADTQYF

J: TRBJ2-1
length: 11
size: -
D: -
V: TRBV20-1
DNA: TGCAGTGCTATAACATGGAATGAGCAGTTCTTC
CDR3: CSAITWNEQFF

J: TRBJ1-1
length: 15
size: -
D: -
V: TRBV2
DNA: TGTGCCAGCAGTGAACGAGGAGTACGGAACACTGAAGCTTTCTTT
CDR3: CASSERGVRNTEAFF

J: TRBJ1-1
length: 16
size: -
D: -
V: TRBV7-8
DNA: TGTGCCAGCAGCTTTGCGGTTTGGGGAGAGGCCACTGAAGCTTTCTTT
CDR3: CASSFAVWGEATEAFF

J: TRBJ2-2
length: 18
size: -
D: TRBD2
V: TRBV4-1
DNA: TGCGCCAGCAGCCAAGGGGGGGGTGCAGGGCCGGGCACCGGGGAGCTGTTTTTT
CDR3: CASSQGGGAGPGTGELFF

J: TRBJ2-1
length: 16
size: -
D: TRBD2
V: TRBV18
DNA: TGTGCCAGCTCACCCCTCGGGGGGAGCTCCTACAATGAGCAGTTCTTC
CDR3: CASSPLGGSSYNEQFF

J: TRBJ1-2
length: 15
size: few
D: -
V: TRBV16
DNA: TGTGCCAGCAGCCAATCGACAGTCCTTAACTATGGCTACACCTTC
CDR3: CASSQSTVLNYGYTF

J: TRBJ2-1
length: 13
size: few
D: -
V: TRBV2
DNA: TGTGCCAGCAGTGATCAAGGGGGCAATGAGCAGTTCTTC
CDR3: CASSDQGGNEQFF

J: TRBJ1-6
length: 16
size: -
D: -
V: TRBV15
DNA: TGTGCCACCAGCAGAGATCTTGGCAGGGGAGATTCACCCCTCCACTTT
CDR3: CATSRDLGRGDSPLHF

J: TRBJ2-5
length: 14
size: few
D: TRBD1
V: TRBV6-6
DNA: TGTGCCAGCAGTTACGAAGGACGGGACAGGTCCCAGTACTTC
CDR3: CASSYEGRDRSQYF

J: TRBJ1-1
length: 12
size: -
D: -
V: TRBV30
DNA: TGTGCCTGGAGTCGTCGGGGAACTGAAGCTTTCTTT
CDR3: CAWSRRGTEAFF

J: TRBJ1-6
length: 14
size: few
D: -
V: TRBV30
DNA: TGTGCCTGGAGTGCCGGGACAAGTCAGTCACCCCTCCACTTT
CDR3: CAWSAGTSQSPLHF

J: TRBJ2-3
length: 15
size: -
D: -
V: TRBV18
DNA: TGTGCCAGCTCCCCCGGACTCGACTCCACAGATACGCAGTATTTT
CDR3: CASSPGLDSTDTQYF

J: TRBJ2-1
length: 13
size: -
D: -
V: TRBV18
DNA: TGTGCCAGCTCACCACCCTCCTACAATGAGCAGTTCTTC
CDR3: CASSPPSYNEQFF

J: TRBJ1-6
length: 16
size: -
D: -
V: TRBV5-1
DNA: TGCGCCAGCAGCTTGGAGGCAGGGTCAAGGGGTTCACCCCTCCACTTT
CDR3: CASSLEAGSRGSPLHF

J: TRBJ2-3
length: 16
size: few
D: TRBD2
V: TRBV6-6
DNA: TGTGCCAGCAGTTCGTCAGCGGGGGGGGTGCCGGATACGCAGTATTTT
CDR3: CASSSSAGGVPDTQYF

J: TRBJ1-1
length: 14
size: -
D: -
V: TRBV29-1
DNA: TGCAGCGTTCACCCCCCTGGCAGGCACACTGAAGCTTTCTTT
CDR3: CSVHPPGRHTEAFF

J: TRBJ1-6
length: 12
size: -
D: -
V: TRBV30
DNA: TGTGCCTGGAGTGCGCCTCCCTCACCCCTCCACTTT
CDR3: CAWSAPPSPLHF

J: TRBJ2-7
length: 14
size: few
D: TRBD2
V: TRBV15
DNA: TGTGCCACCAGCAGAGTAGTTTTAGCGGGCGAGCAGTACTTC
CDR3: CATSRVVLAGEQYF

J: TRBJ1-2
length: 13
size: few
D: -
V: TRBV7-2
DNA: TGTGCCAGCAGCTTGTACCCAACCCATGGCTACACCTTC
CDR3: CASSLYPTHGYTF

J: TRBJ2-5
length: 13
size: -
D: -
V: TRBV6-6
DNA: TGTGCCACCAAAGACGGGATTTGGGAGACCCAGTACTTC
CDR3: CATKDGIWETQYF